This T cell receptor beta chain was obtained from a study of cytomegalovirus exposure and HLA in healthy donors. Overall study findings and caveats: It was shown in a later analysis that HLA-associated TCR beta chains were more clonally expanded than other, equally common chains. Data from an earlier analysis indicated that most TCR beta V segments were productive either about 87% or about 30% of the time. Sequencing had likely introduced a cluster of highly shared sequence variants as an artifact. Both high specificity and high sensitivity reportedly marked the classifier's diagnosis of cytomegalovirus status.

On this clone: The antigen is unknown.

V lost 0 bases, J lost 2 bases, and 10 bases lay in between. The length of the CDR3 is 15 residues. Germline V lookup: CDR1 GTSNPN, CDR2 SVGIG (reference sequence). In the PCR, 60 Vbeta and 13 Jbeta primers were used. Assay used: immunoSEQ multiplex PCR; TCRdb lists only in-frame clones, some missing. The table shows 110,000 or so clones, with around 70% occurring only once. This rearrangement joins TRBV30 to TRBJ1-4, with D possibly TRBD1 on 5 matching bases. Material: PBMCs. The source of this sequence is a woman aged 35 to 49 in good health and CMV-seropositive. CDR3 in amino acids: CAWSVKKGTNEKLFF. The CDR3 DNA follows: TGTGCCTGGAGTGTCAAGAAGGGGACTAATGAAAAACTGTTTTTT.